The 4 T cell receptor beta chains below all came from one sample that was sequenced in a study of CD8+ T cells in alopecia areata. Following extraction, RNA underwent reverse transcription to cDNA, which served as the sequencing template. TCRdb keeps only in-frame clones here, not all; method: immunoSEQ multiplex PCR. The sample includes approximately 200,000 clones, more than 45% seen only once; the top ten take 5.5%. Indicated treatment: oral pan-JAK inhibitor, 5-10 mg twice daily. The sequenced sample was CD4+ T cells sorted from blood, obtained at week 24, from a patient treated with tofacitinib. The origin of the receptors is a human donor with alopecia areata.

CDR3 bases: TGTGCCAGCAGCCCCACCTTAGGGGTACTCGAAAAACTGTTTTTT. The encoded protein is CASSPTLGVLEKLFF. This chain uses TRBV27 with TRBJ1-4; weak D call: TRBD1 (5 bases). This CDR3 has 15 residues. Trimming left V 6 bases short and J 8 bases short, with 19 bases between. Germline lookup yields CDR1 MNHEY and CDR2 SMNVEV (reference sequence).

Worth noting for this clone: In the same sample, other DNA sequences code for this CDR3. The V and J genes are TRBV4-3 and TRBJ2-1; 9 positions match TRBD2. The CDR3 loop spans 13 amino acids. V trimming: 4 bases; J trimming: 8 bases; junction bases outside the gene matches: 3. Germline V gene data show CDR1 as LGHNA and CDR2 as YSLEER. The CDR3 sequence is CASSPGLADEQFF. The CDR3 region has the DNA TGCGCCAGCAGCCCGGGACTAGCCGATGAGCAGTTCTTC.

The rearrangement uses TRBV4-3 and TRBJ2-5, with a weak D call TRBD2 (5 bases). CDR1 LGHNA and CDR2 YSLEER come from the germline V gene. Trimming pared 0 bases from V and 5 bases from J, leaving 13 bases between. The CDR3 covers 15 residues. CDR3 sequence reads: CASSQDIASRETQYF. CDR3 bases: TGCGCCAGCAGCCAAGATATTGCTAGCCGGGAGACCCAGTACTTC.

This clone has only a few counts. The V gene is TRBV5-1, the J gene TRBJ2-7; perhaps TRBD1 as D (6 bases). Trimming took 4 bases from V and 1 from J, leaving 9 bases between them. Germline CDR1 reads SGHRS; CDR2 reads YFSETQ. The CDR3 has 13 residues. CDR3 in amino acids: CASSQTGSYEQYF. The CDR3 region has the DNA TGCGCCAGCAGCCAAACAGGGTCCTACGAGCAGTACTTC.